Below are 6 T cell receptor beta chains sequenced from a single sample in a study of blood T cell repertoires in COVID-19. Assay: immunoSEQ multiplex PCR; the TCRdb copy retains only in-frame clones and omits some. The sample has roughly 120,000 clones, around nine tenths seen once. Sequenced material: peripheral blood. These TCRs come from a human donor with active COVID-19. The donor label of this sample is uncertain.

This chain connects TRBV28 to TRBJ1-5, with TRBD1 matching 8 bases. CDR1 MDHEN and CDR2 SYDVKM come from the germline V gene. This CDR3 contains 15 residues. J was trimmed by 6 bases and V by 4 bases; bases with no gene match: 8. The CDR3 DNA is TGTGCCAGCAGTTCCGGACAGGGCTCGGGTCAGCCCCAGCATTTT. It specifies CASSSGQGSGQPQHF.

V usage is TRBV11-3 and J usage is TRBJ2-7; 10 nucleotides agree with TRBD1. The V and J ends lost 5 bases and 1 base, in that order; junction bases with no gene match: 8. CDR1 is SGHNT and CDR2 is YENEEA in the germline V gene. This CDR3 has 16 residues. The CDR3 region has the DNA TGTGCCAGCAGCCTACGGGCGGGACAGGGGTCCTACGAGCAGTACTTC. Translating it yields CASSLRAGQGSYEQYF.

The chain is built from TRBV12-3 or TRBV12-4 and TRBJ2-5, with D possibly matching TRBD1 (5 bases). The CDR3 consists of 13 residues. V was trimmed by 1 base and J by 2 bases, leaving 5 bases between them. CDR3 sequence (DNA): TGTGCCAGCAGTTTAGGACAGCAAGAGACCCAGTACTTC. Protein: CASSLGQQETQYF.

This chain uses TRBV6-2 or TRBV6-3 with TRBJ1-1; TRBD1 is a possible D gene (6 bases). Germline V CDR1 and CDR2: MNHEY, SVGEGT. The length of the CDR3 is 12 residues. V was shortened by 5 bases and J by 7 bases, with 11 bases between the two germline ends. The DNA of the CDR3 is TGTGCCAGCAGTACGACAGGAGGTGAAGCTTTCTTT. Protein product: CASSTTGGEAFF.

The rearrangement uses TRBV6-5 and TRBJ2-7; D might be TRBD2 (7 bases). The CDR3 is 13 amino acids. CDR1 and CDR2 from the germline V gene are MNHEY and SVGAGI. The ends were cut back, 9 bases at V and 2 bases at J, with 14 bases in the middle. The CDR3 spells CASEAGATYEQYF. CDR3 in DNA: TGTGCCAGTGAGGCGGGGGCGACCTACGAGCAGTACTTC.

CDR3 bases: TGTGCCAGCAGTACACAAGTCAGGGGTGAAAAACTGTTTTTT. This sequence encodes CASSTQVRGEKLFF. The chain recombines TRBV6-5 with TRBJ1-4; weak D call: TRBD1 (6 bases). CDR1 is MNHEY, CDR2 SVGAGI, per germline. CDR3 size: 14 residues. V was clipped by 5 bases and J by 7 bases, with 14 bases between them.